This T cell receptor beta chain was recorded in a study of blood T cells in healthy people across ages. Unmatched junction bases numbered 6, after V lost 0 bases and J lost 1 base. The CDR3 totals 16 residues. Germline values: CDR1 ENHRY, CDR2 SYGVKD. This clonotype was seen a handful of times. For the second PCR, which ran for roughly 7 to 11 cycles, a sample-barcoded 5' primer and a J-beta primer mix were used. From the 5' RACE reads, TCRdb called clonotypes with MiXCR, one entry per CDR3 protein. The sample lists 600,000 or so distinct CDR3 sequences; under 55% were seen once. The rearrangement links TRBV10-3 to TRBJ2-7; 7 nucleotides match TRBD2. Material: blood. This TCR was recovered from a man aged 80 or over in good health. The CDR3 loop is CAISESQAGPSYEQYF. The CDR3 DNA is TGTGCCATCAGTGAGTCGCAAGCGGGACCATCCTACGAGCAGTACTTC.